The T cell receptor (beta chain) under discussion was sequenced for a study of blood T cell repertoires in COVID-19. Looking at the study overall: T cells, B-cell-depleted T cells, or PBMCs provided the cDNA or gDNA that served as material.

Sequencing was performed with immunoSEQ multiplex PCR; in TCRdb, only in-frame clones are kept and a portion is missing. The sample consists of under 500,000 clones, roughly 89% of them appearing once. The CDR3 runs 16 residues. After removal of 4 bases from V and 0 bases from J, the junction contained 8 bases not matched to a gene. Germline values: CDR1 LGHNT, CDR2 FRNRAP. The sequence was collected from a woman aged 30 to 39 with acute or convalescent COVID-19. The chain is built from TRBV12-5 and TRBJ2-7, with 8 bases aligning to TRBD2. The sample was peripheral blood. This chain's CDR3 is CASGSTSGGSSYEQYF. The CDR3, as DNA: TGTGCTAGTGGTTCGACGAGCGGGGGTAGCTCCTACGAGCAGTACTTC.